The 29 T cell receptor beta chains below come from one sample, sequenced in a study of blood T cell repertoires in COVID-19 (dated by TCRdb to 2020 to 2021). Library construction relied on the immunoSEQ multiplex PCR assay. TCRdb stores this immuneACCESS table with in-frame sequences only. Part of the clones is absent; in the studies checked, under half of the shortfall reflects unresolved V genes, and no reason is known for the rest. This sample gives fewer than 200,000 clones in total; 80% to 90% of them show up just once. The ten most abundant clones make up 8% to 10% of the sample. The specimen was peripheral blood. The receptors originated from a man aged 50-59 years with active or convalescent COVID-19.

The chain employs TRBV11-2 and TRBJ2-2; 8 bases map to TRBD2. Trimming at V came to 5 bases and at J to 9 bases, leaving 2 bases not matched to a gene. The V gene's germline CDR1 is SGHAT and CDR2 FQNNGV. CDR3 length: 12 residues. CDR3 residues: CASSREGWELFF. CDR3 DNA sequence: TGTGCCAGCAGCCGGGAGGGCTGGGAGCTGTTTTTT.

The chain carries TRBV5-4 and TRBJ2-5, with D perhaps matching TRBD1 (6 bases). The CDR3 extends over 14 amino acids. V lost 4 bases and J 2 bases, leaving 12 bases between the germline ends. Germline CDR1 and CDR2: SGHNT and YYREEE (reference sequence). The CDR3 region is CASSRGLSQETQYF. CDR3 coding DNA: TGTGCCAGCAGCAGGGGGTTATCTCAAGAGACCCAGTACTTC.

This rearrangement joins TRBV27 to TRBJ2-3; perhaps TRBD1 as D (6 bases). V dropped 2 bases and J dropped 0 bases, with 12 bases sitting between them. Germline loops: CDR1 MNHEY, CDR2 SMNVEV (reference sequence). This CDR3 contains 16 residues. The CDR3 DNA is TGTGCCAGCAGTTTACTGGGGGCAGGTAGCACAGATACGCAGTATTTT. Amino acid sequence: CASSLLGAGSTDTQYF.

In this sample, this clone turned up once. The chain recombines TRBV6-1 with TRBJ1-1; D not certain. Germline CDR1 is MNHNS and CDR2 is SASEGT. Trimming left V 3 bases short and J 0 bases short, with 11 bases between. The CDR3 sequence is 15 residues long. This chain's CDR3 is CASSEPGHLNTEAFF. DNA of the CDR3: TGTGCCAGCAGTGAGCCCGGTCATTTGAACACTGAAGCTTTCTTT.

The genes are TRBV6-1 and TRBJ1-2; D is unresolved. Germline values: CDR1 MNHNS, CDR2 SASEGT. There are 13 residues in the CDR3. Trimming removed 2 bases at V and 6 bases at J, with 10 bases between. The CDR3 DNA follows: TGTGCCAGCAGTGAACGCGAGGGAAATGGCTACACCTTC. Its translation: CASSEREGNGYTF.

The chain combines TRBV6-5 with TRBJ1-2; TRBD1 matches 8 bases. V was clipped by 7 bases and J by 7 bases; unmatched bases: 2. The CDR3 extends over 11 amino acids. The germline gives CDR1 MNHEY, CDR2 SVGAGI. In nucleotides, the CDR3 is TGTGCCAGCACCGGACAGGGTGGCTACACCTTC. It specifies CASTGQGGYTF.

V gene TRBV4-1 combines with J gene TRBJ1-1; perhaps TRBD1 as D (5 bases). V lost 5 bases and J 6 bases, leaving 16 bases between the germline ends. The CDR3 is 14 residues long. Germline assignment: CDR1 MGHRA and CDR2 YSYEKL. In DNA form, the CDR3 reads TGCGCCAGCAGCAGGCCGCAGGGTTTCGCTGAAGCTTTCTTT. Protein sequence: CASSRPQGFAEAFF.

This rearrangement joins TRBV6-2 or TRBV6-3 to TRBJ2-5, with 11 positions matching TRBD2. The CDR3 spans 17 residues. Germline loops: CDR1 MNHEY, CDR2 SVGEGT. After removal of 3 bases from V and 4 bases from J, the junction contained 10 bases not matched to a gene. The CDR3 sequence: CASSYVSGGATGETQYF. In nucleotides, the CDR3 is TGTGCCAGCAGTTATGTTAGCGGGGGGGCCACGGGAGAGACCCAGTACTTC.

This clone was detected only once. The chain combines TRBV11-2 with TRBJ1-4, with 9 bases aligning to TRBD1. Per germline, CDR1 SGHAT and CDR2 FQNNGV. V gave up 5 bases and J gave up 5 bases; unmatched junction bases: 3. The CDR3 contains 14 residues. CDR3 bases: TGTGCCAGCAGCCAAGGGACAGGGAATGAAAAACTGTTTTTT. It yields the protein CASSQGTGNEKLFF.

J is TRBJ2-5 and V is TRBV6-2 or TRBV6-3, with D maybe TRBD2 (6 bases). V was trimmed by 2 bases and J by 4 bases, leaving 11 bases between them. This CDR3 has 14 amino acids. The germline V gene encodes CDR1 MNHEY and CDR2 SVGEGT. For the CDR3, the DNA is TGTGCCAGCAGTTACAACGGGGGTAGAGAGACCCAGTACTTC. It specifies CASSYNGGRETQYF.

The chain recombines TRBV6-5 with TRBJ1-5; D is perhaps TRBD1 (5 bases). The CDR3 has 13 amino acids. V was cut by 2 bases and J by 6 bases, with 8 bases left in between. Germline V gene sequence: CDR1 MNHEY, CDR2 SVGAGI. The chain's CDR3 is CASSYGASQPQHF. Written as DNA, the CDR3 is TGTGCCAGCAGTTACGGGGCCAGTCAGCCCCAGCATTTT.

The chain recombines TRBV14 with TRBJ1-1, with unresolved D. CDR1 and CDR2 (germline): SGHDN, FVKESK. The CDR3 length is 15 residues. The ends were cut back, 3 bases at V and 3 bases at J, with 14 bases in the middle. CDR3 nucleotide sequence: TGTGCCAGCAGCCATGCAAATACGAGGTACACTGAAGCTTTCTTT. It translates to CASSHANTRYTEAFF.

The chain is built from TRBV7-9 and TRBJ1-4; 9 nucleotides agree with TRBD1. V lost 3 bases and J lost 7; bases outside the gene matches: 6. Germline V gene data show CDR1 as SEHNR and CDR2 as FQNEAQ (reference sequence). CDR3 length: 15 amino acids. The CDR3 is CASSFRDRVFEKLFF. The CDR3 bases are TGTGCCAGCAGCTTCCGGGACAGGGTGTTTGAAAAACTGTTTTTT.

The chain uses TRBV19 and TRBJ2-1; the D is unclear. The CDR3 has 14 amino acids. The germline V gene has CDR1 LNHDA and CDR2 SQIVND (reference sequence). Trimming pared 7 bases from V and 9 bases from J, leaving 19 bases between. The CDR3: CASKVGPQSGEQFF. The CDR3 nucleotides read TGTGCCAGTAAAGTAGGCCCCCAGTCGGGTGAGCAGTTCTTC.

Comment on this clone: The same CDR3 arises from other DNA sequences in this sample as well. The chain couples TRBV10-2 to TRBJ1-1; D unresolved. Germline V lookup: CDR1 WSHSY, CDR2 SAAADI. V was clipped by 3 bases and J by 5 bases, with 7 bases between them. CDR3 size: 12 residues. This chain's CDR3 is CASSDPRTEAFF. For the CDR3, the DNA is TGCGCCAGCAGTGATCCGAGGACTGAAGCTTTCTTT.

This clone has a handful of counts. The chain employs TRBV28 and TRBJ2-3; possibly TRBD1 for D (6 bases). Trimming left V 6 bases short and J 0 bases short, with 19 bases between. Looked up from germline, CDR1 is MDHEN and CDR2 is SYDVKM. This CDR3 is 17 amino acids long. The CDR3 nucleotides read TGTGCCAGCAGACCAGAAGGACAGAGCCGCAGCACAGATACGCAGTATTTT. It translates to CASRPEGQSRSTDTQYF.

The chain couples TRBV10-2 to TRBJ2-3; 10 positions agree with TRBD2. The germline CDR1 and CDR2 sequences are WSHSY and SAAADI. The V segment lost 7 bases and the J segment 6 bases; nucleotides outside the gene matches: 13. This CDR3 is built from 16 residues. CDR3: CASTMSRVLAGDTQYF. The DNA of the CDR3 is TGCGCCAGCACCATGAGTCGGGTACTAGCGGGGGATACGCAGTATTTT.

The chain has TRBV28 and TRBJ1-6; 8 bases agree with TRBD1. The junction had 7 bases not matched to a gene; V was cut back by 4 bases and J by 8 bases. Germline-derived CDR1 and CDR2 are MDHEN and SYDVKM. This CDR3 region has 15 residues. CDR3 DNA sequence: TGTGCCAGCAGTTCTACAGGGGGAAGATATTCACCCCTCCACTTT. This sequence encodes CASSSTGGRYSPLHF.

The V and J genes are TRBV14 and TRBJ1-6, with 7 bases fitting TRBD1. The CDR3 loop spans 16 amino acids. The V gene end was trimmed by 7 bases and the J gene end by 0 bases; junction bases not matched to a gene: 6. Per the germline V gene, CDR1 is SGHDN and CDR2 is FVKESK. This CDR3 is CASTQTGSSYNSPLHF. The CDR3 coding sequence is TGTGCCAGCACTCAGACAGGGAGCTCCTATAATTCACCCCTCCACTTT.

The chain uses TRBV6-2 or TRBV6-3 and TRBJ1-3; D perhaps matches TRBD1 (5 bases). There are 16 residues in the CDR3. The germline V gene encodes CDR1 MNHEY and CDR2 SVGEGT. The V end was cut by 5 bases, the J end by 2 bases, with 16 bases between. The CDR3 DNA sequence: TGTGCCAGCAGTCGACCGCACGGAGGGGCTGGAAACACCATATATTTT. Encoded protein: CASSRPHGGAGNTIYF.

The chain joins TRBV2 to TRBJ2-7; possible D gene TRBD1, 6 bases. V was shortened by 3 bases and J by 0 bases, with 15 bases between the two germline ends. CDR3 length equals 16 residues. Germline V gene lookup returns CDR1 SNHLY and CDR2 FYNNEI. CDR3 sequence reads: CASSDDRIGLSYEQYF. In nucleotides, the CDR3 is TGTGCCAGCAGTGACGACAGGATTGGGCTCTCCTACGAGCAGTACTTC.

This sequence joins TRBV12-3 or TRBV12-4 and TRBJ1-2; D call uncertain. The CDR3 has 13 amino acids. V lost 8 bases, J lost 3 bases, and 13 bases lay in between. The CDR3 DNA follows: TGTGCCAGCGCCGGGTCGGCCGACTATGGCTACACCTTC. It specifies CASAGSADYGYTF.

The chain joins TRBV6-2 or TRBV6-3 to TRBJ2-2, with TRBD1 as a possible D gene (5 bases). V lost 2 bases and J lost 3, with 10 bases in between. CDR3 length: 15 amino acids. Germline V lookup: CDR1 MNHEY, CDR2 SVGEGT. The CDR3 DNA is TGTGCCAGCAGTTACCGGCCCAGGGACACCGGGGAGCTGTTTTTT. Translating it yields CASSYRPRDTGELFF.

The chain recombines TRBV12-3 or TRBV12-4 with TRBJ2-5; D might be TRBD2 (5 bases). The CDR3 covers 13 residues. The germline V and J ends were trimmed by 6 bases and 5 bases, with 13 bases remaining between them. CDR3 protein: CASSSGMRETQYF. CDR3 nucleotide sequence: TGTGCCAGCAGCTCGGGGATGCGGGAGACCCAGTACTTC.

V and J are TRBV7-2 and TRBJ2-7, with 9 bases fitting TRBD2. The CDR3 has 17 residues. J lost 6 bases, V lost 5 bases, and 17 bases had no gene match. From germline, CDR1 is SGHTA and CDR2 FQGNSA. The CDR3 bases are TGTGCCAGCAGCCCAGTGGGTGGTAGCGGGAGCCCGGGCGAGCAGTACTTC. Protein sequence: CASSPVGGSGSPGEQYF.

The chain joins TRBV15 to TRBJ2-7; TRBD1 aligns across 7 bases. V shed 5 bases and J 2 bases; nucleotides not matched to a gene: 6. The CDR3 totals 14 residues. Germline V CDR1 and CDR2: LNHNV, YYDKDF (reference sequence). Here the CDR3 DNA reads TGTGCCACCAGCCGGACAGGTCGTACCTACGAGCAGTACTTC. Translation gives CATSRTGRTYEQYF. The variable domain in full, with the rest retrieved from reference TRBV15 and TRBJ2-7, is DAMVIQNPRYQVTQFGKPVTLSCSQTLNHNVMYWYQQKSSQAPKLLFHYYDKDFNNEADTPDNFQSRRPNTSFCFLDIRSPGLGDTAMYLCATSRTGRTYEQYFGPGTRLTVT.

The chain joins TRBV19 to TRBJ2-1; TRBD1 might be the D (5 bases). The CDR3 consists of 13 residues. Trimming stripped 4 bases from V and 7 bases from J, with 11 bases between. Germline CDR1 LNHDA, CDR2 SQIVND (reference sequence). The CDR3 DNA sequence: TGTGCCAGTAGTAAGGGGCCTCTTAATGAGCAGTTCTTC. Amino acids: CASSKGPLNEQFF. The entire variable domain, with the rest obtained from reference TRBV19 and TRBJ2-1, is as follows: DGGITQSPKYLFRKEGQNVTLSCEQNLNHDAMYWYRQDPGQGLRLIYYSQIVNDFQKGDIAEGYSVSREKKESFPLTVTSAQKNPTAFYLCASSKGPLNEQFFGPGTRLTVL.

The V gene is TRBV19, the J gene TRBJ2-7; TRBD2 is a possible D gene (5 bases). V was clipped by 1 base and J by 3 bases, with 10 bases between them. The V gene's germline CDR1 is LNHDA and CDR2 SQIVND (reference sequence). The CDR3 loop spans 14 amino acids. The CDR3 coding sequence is TGTGCCAGTAGTATAGTGGTCGGGGTCTACGAGCAGTACTTC. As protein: CASSIVVGVYEQYF. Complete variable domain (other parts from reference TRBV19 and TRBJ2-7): DGGITQSPKYLFRKEGQNVTLSCEQNLNHDAMYWYRQDPGQGLRLIYYSQIVNDFQKGDIAEGYSVSREKKESFPLTVTSAQKNPTAFYLCASSIVVGVYEQYFGPGTRLTVT.

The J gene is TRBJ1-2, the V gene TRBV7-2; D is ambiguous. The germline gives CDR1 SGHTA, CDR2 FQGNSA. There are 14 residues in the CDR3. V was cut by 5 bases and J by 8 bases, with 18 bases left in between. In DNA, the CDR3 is TGTGCCAGCAGCCCGAGGGCCGCTTCGGTCGGCTACACCTTC. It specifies CASSPRAASVGYTF.